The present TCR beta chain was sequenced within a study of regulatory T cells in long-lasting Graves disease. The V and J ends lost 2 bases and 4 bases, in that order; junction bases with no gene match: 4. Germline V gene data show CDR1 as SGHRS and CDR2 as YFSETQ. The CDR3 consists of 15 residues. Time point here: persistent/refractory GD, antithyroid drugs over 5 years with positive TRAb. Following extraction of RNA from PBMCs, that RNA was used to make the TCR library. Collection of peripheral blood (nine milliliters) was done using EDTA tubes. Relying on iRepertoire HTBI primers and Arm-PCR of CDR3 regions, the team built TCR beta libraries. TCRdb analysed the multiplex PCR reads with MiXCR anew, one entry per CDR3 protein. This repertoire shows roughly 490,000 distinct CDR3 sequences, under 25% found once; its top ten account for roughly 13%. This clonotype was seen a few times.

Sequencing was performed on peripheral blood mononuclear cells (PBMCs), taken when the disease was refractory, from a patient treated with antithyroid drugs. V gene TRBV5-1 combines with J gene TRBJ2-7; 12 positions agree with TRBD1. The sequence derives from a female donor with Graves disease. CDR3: CASSFGGQGAYEQYF. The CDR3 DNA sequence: TGCGCCAGCAGCTTCGGGGGACAGGGGGCTTACGAGCAGTACTTC. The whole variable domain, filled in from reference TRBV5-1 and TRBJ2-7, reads KAGVTQTPRYLIKTRGQQVTLSCSPISGHRSVSWYQQTPGQGLQFLFEYFSETQRNKGNFPGRFSGRQFSNSRSEMNVSTLELGDSALYLCASSFGGQGAYEQYFGPGTRLTVT.